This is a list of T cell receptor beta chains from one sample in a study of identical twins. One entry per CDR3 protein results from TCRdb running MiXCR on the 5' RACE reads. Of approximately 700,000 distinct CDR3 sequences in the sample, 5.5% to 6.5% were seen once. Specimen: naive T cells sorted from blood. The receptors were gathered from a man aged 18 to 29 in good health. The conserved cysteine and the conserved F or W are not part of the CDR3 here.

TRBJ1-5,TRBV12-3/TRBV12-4,ASSVTHGTGNQPQH
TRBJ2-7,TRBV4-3,ASSQFSGLEEQY
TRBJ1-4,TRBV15,ATSETWGGSEKLF
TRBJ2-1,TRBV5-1,ASSLRQEGWWF
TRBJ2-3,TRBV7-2,ASSLSSDTQY
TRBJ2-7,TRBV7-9,ASSSPYISEQY
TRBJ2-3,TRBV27,ASSLIGAPDTQY
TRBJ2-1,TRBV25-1,ASSHRYPYNEQF
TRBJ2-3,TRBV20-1,SAAQLDTQY
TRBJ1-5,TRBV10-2,ASSAGQENQPQH
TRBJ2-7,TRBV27,ASSLYDSYEQY
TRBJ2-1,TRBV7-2,ASSSATSGSSYNEQF